The entry below describes one T cell receptor (beta chain). Its antigen is still unknown. This record comes from a study of vaccination and CD4 T cells after COVID-19. Whole-study context: Diagnosis preceded the drawing of post-COVID samples by a median 101 days (range 35 to 161). A median of 72 days (range 14 to 241) separated dose two from the taking of post-vaccine samples.

General observations from the study: Reactive clone data from convalescent patients indicated a median of about 86% appearing only post-vaccination. From 21 to 38, the median of SARS-CoV-2-reactive clonotypes rose without reaching significance.

Sequenced with the Oncomine TCR Beta short-read assay was DNA taken from cultured CD4+ T cells. TCRdb reprocessed the PCR reads via MiXCR and lists one record per CDR3 protein. Among tens of thousands of distinct CDR3 sequences listed, 40% to 55% were seen once. Treatment meaning: roughly 10-day PBMC culture with coronavirus spike peptide pools or control peptides (ViraFEST assay). The sequence derives from a human donor who received a COVID-19 vaccine. Sequencing used CD4+ T cells from blood, cultured in vitro, obtained before SARS-CoV-2 vaccination.

Here the CDR3 reads CASSSRTGRDSYEQYF. CDR3 nucleotide sequence: TGTGCCAGCAGTTCCCGGACAGGGAGGGACTCCTACGAGCAGTACTTC. The genes are TRBV27 and TRBJ2-7, with D possibly matching TRBD1 (8 bases). V lost 4 bases to trimming and J lost 0 bases, with 16 bases between them. This CDR3 spans 16 amino acids. CDR1 and CDR2 (germline): MNHEY, SMNVEV (reference sequence).